This T cell receptor beta chain was recovered during a study of blood T cell repertoires in COVID-19. As for the study in general: The analysed material was cDNA or gDNA that came from T cells, B-cell-depleted T cells, or PBMCs.

The germline V gene encodes CDR1 SQVTM and CDR2 ANQGSEA. J was trimmed by 15 bases and V by 3 bases; bases with no gene match: 8. CDR3 length: 11 residues. This clone was seen more than once but under ten times. Original processing methods: It was from reference gene primer amplification that nucleated cell counts were estimated. The table came from immunoSEQ multiplex PCR; TCRdb's copy has only in-frame clones and leaves some out. V, J and clone size derive from that table, while D and trimming were established from the DNA sequence. Of 45,000 to 50,000 clones in the sample, approximately 88% were seen once.

This TCR came from a man between 70 and 80 years old with acute or convalescent COVID-19. The sample taken for sequencing was peripheral blood. This chain joins TRBV29-1 and TRBJ2-1; 7 nucleotides align to TRBD2. This CDR3 reads CSVEEGGSWFF. CDR3 sequence (DNA): TGCAGCGTTGAGGAGGGCGGGAGCTGGTTCTTC.